These 21 T cell receptor beta chains originate from one sample sequenced in a study of tumor-infiltrating lymphocytes in primary liver carcinoma. With approximately 470 ng total RNA as template and a constant-region primer, TCR beta cDNA was made. Sequencing libraries for TCR beta derived from three nested multiplex PCR rounds that used slightly modified ARM-PCR. TRBV1-TRBV30 forward and Cbeta reverse primers drove the first two roughly 10-cycle rounds. From the multiplex PCR reads, TCRdb called clonotypes with MiXCR, one entry per CDR3 protein. The sample shows 70,000 to 85,000 distinct CDR3 sequences, 71% of them seen only once. DNA and RNA were both co-extracted from about 19-30 mg of bulk tissue that had not been sorted. Specimen: liver tumor tissue from sampling region 4. Sample subset: tumor region T4, right-lateral pole. Receptors originate from a woman aged 60 to 75 with primary liver carcinoma and hepatitis B virus infection.

V is TRBV6-1 and J is TRBJ2-7; D gene unclear. The CDR3 has 14 residues. V lost 6 bases and J 7 bases, leaving 19 bases between the germline ends. The germline V gene has CDR1 MNHNS and CDR2 SASEGT. The CDR3 protein is CASSLHTYVVEQYF. CDR3 bases: TGTGCCAGCAGCCTACATACCTACGTGGTGGAGCAGTACTTC.

For this clonotype: This may stem from a read error, because a much larger clone lies one nucleotide away. Because the CDR3 is missing its conserved closing phenylalanine or tryptophan, this is likely a read error. No DNA is shown, since the ends of the CDR3 on it are uncertain; the CDR3 is the one TCRdb lists. The chain combines TRBV7-9 with TRBJ2-7; the D segment call TRBD1 is taken from the table without a DNA check. The CDR3 is 15 amino acids in total, end residues counted. Per the germline V gene, CDR1 is SEHNR and CDR2 is FQNEAQ (reference sequence). CDR3 region: CASSLGGWGTGSPYL.

On this clonotype itself: Given a much more abundant clone one base away, this may be a read error. The gene calls are TRBV28 and TRBJ1-2; TRBD1 matches 7 bases. The CDR3 has 14 residues. Germline lookup yields CDR1 MDHEN and CDR2 SYDVKM. The CDR3 here is CASRPSPATGTVVF. CDR3 nucleotides: TGTGCCAGCAGACCATCACCGGCCACCGGGACAGTCGTCTTC.

Concerning this clonotype: A junction end diverges from the germline sequence, so it may reflect a read error. The V and J genes are TRBV20-1 and TRBJ2-3; D perhaps matches TRBD1 (5 bases). The germline V gene encodes CDR1 DFQATT and CDR2 SNEGSKA (reference sequence). The CDR3 has 15 amino acids. CDR3 in amino acids: CSAREWGRGTDTQYF. CDR3 in DNA: TGTAGTGCTAGAGAATGGGGCAGGGGCACAGATACGCAGTATTTT.

This clonotype was observed many times. This chain uses TRBV5-1 with TRBJ1-2; D not certain. The ends were cut back, 2 bases at V and 5 bases at J, with 10 bases in the middle. CDR3 length equals 13 residues. CDR1 SGHRS and CDR2 YFSETQ come from the germline V gene. This CDR3 is CASSLLGGYGYTF. The CDR3 DNA reads as TGCGCCAGCAGCTTATTAGGTGGATATGGCTACACCTTC.

As concerns this clonotype: No conserved phenylalanine or tryptophan is present at the end of the CDR3, so a read error is the likely explanation. The chain employs TRBV28 and TRBJ2-5; the D gene could be TRBD1 or TRBD2 (6 bases each). This CDR3 is built from 16 residues. Germline V gene data show CDR1 as MDHEN and CDR2 as SYDVKM. In DNA, the CDR3 is TGTGCCAGGAGTTTACCGCGGGACATGGTTAGGGAGACCCAGTACCTC. As protein: CARSLPRDMVRETQYL.

Note on this clonotype: Likely a read error: the CDR3 ends without its conserved phenylalanine or tryptophan. The chain is built from TRBV15 and TRBJ2-5, with no clear D. Germline-derived CDR1 and CDR2 are LNHNV and YYDKDF (reference sequence). The V end was cut by 0 bases, the J end by 2 bases, with 10 bases between. This CDR3 comprises 15 residues. The CDR3 region has the DNA TGTGCCACCAGCAGAGATGCGACTTTGCAAGAGACCCAGTACTTA. Encoded protein: CATSRDATLQETQYL.

This chain joins TRBV14 and TRBJ2-1; D call uncertain. The germline V gene has CDR1 SGHDN and CDR2 FVKESK. CDR3 length equals 16 residues. V was shortened by 4 bases and J by 6 bases, with 19 bases between the two germline ends. Here the CDR3 reads CASSLLRWLTGNEQFF. The DNA for the CDR3 is TGTGCCAGCAGCCTTCTTAGGTGGTTAACTGGCAATGAGCAGTTCTTC.

Concerning this clonotype itself: No conserved phenylalanine or tryptophan is present at the end of the CDR3, so a read error is the likely explanation. The chain links TRBV11-2 to TRBJ2-3; TRBD2 is a possible D gene (7 bases). CDR1 and CDR2 from the germline V gene are SGHAT and FQNNGV. The CDR3 totals 17 residues. This CDR3 is CTSSLGGLTYTSDMQYY. The CDR3 nucleotides are TGTACCAGCAGCTTAGGGGGACTAACGTACACGTCAGATATGCAGTATTAT.

With regard to this clonotype: A junction boundary mismatches the germline segment, possibly from a read error. The chain carries TRBV30 and TRBJ1-1, with D hard to call. Germline V gives CDR1 GTSNPN, CDR2 SVGIG (reference sequence). This CDR3 has 13 residues. Here the CDR3 DNA reads TGTGCCAGGAGTAGGCAGGAGAACACTGGAGCTTTCTTT. Amino acids: CARSRQENTGAFF.

V usage is TRBV6-5 and J usage is TRBJ1-1; perhaps TRBD1 as D (5 bases). The CDR3 consists of 15 residues. Germline V gene sequence: CDR1 MNHEY, CDR2 SVGAGI. V gave up 9 bases and J gave up 0 bases, with 17 bases separating them. CDR3 region: CARSYRQGVNTEAFF. The CDR3 DNA is TGTGCCAGATCTTACAGGCAGGGTGTGAACACTGAAGCTTTCTTT.

Only one count was recorded for this clonotype. The CDR3 nucleotides read TGTGCCAGAAGATTAGGCAGGGACCAAGAGACCCAGTACTTC. Amino acids: CARRLGRDQETQYF. This chain connects TRBV13 to TRBJ2-5; perhaps TRBD1 as D (5 bases). The length of the CDR3 is 14 residues. Trimming shortened V by 9 bases and J by 0 bases, and 14 bases separated the two germline ends. Germline CDR1 and CDR2: PRHDT and FYEKMQ (reference sequence).

CDR3 region: CASSLDREVEQYF. CDR3 in DNA: TGTGCCAGCAGCTTAGATAGGGAGGTCGAGCAGTACTTC. This chain joins TRBV11-2 and TRBJ2-7; the D gene is possibly TRBD2 (6 bases). Germline loops: CDR1 SGHAT, CDR2 FQNNGV. CDR3 length: 13 amino acids. The V end lost 0 bases, the J end lost 6 bases, and 9 bases lay between the germline ends.

This clonotype was picked up one time. The junction departs from germline at one end; a sequencing error may be responsible. The V call is TRBV11-2, the J call TRBJ1-6; TRBD1 is a possible D gene (5 bases). Per the germline V gene, CDR1 is SGHAT and CDR2 is FQNNGV. The CDR3 length is 15 residues. CDR3: CARSLAGALNSPLHF. The CDR3 coding sequence is TGTGCCAGAAGCTTAGCCGGGGCATTAAATTCACCCCTCCACTTT.

Note on this clonotype: No conserved phenylalanine or tryptophan ends this CDR3, so it is likely a read error. The limits of the CDR3 on the DNA are not certain, so only TCRdb's listed CDR3 is given. V and J are TRBV6-5 and TRBJ2-3; TRBD2, the D gene given by the table, was not confirmed from the DNA. Termini included, the CDR3 measures 15 amino acids. Per the germline V gene, CDR1 is MNHEY and CDR2 is SVGAGI. CDR3 amino acids: CATSSGSVSTDTLYL.

Note on this clonotype: A read error may account for a junction end that differs from germline. The chain uses TRBV4-2 and TRBJ1-2; unclear D gene. The CDR3 sequence is 16 residues long. CDR1 is LGHNA, CDR2 YNFKEQ, per germline. The CDR3 is CASSQDPGIVGYGYIF. The CDR3 region has the DNA TGTGCCAGCAGCCAAGATCCTGGAATCGTAGGGTATGGCTACATCTTC.

This chain uses TRBV6-1 with TRBJ2-1; D unresolved. CDR1 and CDR2 from the germline V gene are MNHNS and SASEGT. Trimming stripped 3 bases from V and 13 bases from J, with 16 bases between. The CDR3 loop spans 13 amino acids. CDR3 bases: TGTGCCAGCAGTGATTACATCAACTTGCCACAGTTCTTC. It translates to CASSDYINLPQFF.

On this clonotype itself: Given a much more abundant clone one base away, this may be a read error. The rearrangement links TRBV5-4 to TRBJ2-1, with unresolved D. V lost 0 bases and J 5 bases, leaving 9 bases between the germline ends. Per germline, CDR1 SGHNT and CDR2 YYREEE (reference sequence). The CDR3 is made up of 14 amino acids. CDR3 in DNA: TGTGCCAGCAGCTTGGTAATAGCCCACAATGAGCAGTTCTTC. Amino acids: CASSLVIAHNEQFF.

Notes on this clonotype: No conserved phenylalanine or tryptophan is present at the end of the CDR3, so a read error is the likely explanation. This chain joins TRBV11-1 and TRBJ1-1; D remains ambiguous. This CDR3 spans 14 amino acids. Germline CDR1 and CDR2: SGHAT and FQDESV (reference sequence). The CDR3: CAGSLTSLNTEAFY. Here the CDR3 DNA reads TGTGCCGGCAGCCTAACGTCCCTGAACACTGAAGCTTTCTAT.

V gene TRBV29-1 combines with J gene TRBJ2-7; no clear D. Trimming removed 5 bases from V and 2 bases from J, with 10 bases in between. Germline V gene data show CDR1 as SQVTM and CDR2 as ANQGSEA. The CDR3 is 12 amino acids. The CDR3, as DNA: TGCAGCGTTAAGGCCCAACCCTACGAGCAGTACTTC. Translated, it gives CSVKAQPYEQYF.

The chain combines TRBV6-1 with TRBJ2-3; 9 bases align to TRBD1. The germline CDR1 and CDR2 sequences are MNHNS and SASEGT. There are 18 residues in the CDR3. The CDR3 loop is CVISDLHATGGVQDTQYF. The CDR3 nucleotides read TGTGTCATCAGTGACCTTCACGCGACAGGGGGGGTTCAAGATACGCAGTATTTT.